Listed below are T cell receptor beta chains from one sample, sequenced in a study of blood T cell repertoires in COVID-19. Only in-frame clones appear in the TCRdb table, and some are missing; sequencing was by immunoSEQ multiplex PCR. The table shows approximately 110,000 clones, with around 82% occurring only once. The sample consisted of peripheral blood. These receptors all come from a human donor in a cohort sampled during active or convalescent COVID-19. Both conserved end residues are part of each CDR3. D genes are given only for firm matches. Clone sizes are given selectively: once, few, many, or a class where the clone is expanded.

j_call d_call clone_size v_call cdr3_aa cdr3_nt
TRBJ2-7 . . TRBV21-1 CASSKRGRVRSYEQYF TGTGCCAGCAGCAAACGAGGCAGGGTGAGGTCCTACGAGCAGTACTTC
TRBJ1-5 . . TRBV19 CASSTGYGNQPQHF TGTGCCAGTAGTACAGGGTACGGCAATCAGCCCCAGCATTTT
TRBJ1-5 . . TRBV10-2 CASRVGLGPNQPQHF TGCGCCAGCAGGGTGGGGCTCGGGCCCAATCAGCCCCAGCATTTT
TRBJ2-3 TRBD2 . TRBV29-1 CSAEGRGPDTQYF TGCAGCGCCGAGGGGAGGGGACCAGATACGCAGTATTTT
TRBJ2-1 TRBD2 . TRBV25-1 CASSEPGTSGKNEQFF TGTGCCAGCAGTGAACCCGGGACTAGCGGGAAGAATGAGCAGTTCTTC
TRBJ1-5 . . TRBV7-8 CASSPSLGGNSNQPQHF TGTGCCAGCAGCCCCTCCTTGGGGGGAAATAGCAATCAGCCCCAGCATTTT
TRBJ1-2 . few TRBV7-9 CASSGGGGDYGYTF TGTGCCAGCAGCGGAGGCGGGGGAGACTATGGCTACACCTTC
TRBJ1-6 . . TRBV13 CASSLGRGNWDLHF TGTGCCAGCAGCTTAGGCCGGGGGAACTGGGACCTCCACTTT
TRBJ1-2 . . TRBV27 CASMKATSRGYTF TGTGCCAGCATGAAGGCCACGTCGAGGGGCTACACCTTC
TRBJ2-7 TRBD2 . TRBV29-1 CSISGGGSYEQYF TGCAGCATAAGTGGCGGGGGATCCTACGAGCAGTACTTC
TRBJ2-5 . . TRBV27 CASSTKGQTQYF TGTGCCAGCAGTACCAAGGGGCAGACCCAGTACTTC
TRBJ2-1 TRBD2 . TRBV9 CASSVSGLAGGLLHNEQFF TGTGCCAGCAGCGTGTCGGGACTAGCGGGAGGTCTACTGCACAATGAGCAGTTCTTC
TRBJ1-6 TRBD1 . TRBV28 CASRTLQGVASPLHF TGTGCCAGCAGAACATTACAGGGGGTCGCTTCACCCCTCCACTTT
TRBJ1-1 . . TRBV2 CARQEAFF TGTGCCAGACAGGAAGCTTTCTTT
TRBJ1-4 . . TRBV6-2/TRBV6-3 CASRYQGGNEKLFF TGTGCCAGCAGGTACCAGGGTGGAAATGAAAAACTGTTTTTT
TRBJ2-1 TRBD2 once TRBV15 CATSSGLAGINEQFF TGTGCCACCAGCTCCGGACTAGCGGGGATCAATGAGCAGTTCTTC
TRBJ2-7 TRBD2 . TRBV4-3 CASSQEFSGVSSYEQYF TGCGCCAGCAGCCAAGAGTTTAGCGGGGTTAGCTCCTACGAGCAGTACTTC
TRBJ2-1 . . TRBV6-5 CASSYESRSYNEQFF TGTGCCAGCAGTTACGAATCGCGCTCCTACAATGAGCAGTTCTTC
TRBJ2-7 . . TRBV7-9 CASSLPGGYEQYF TGTGCCAGCAGCTTACCCGGGGGCTACGAGCAGTACTTC
TRBJ2-5 . . TRBV20-1 CSASIQETQYF TGCAGTGCTAGCATCCAAGAGACCCAGTACTTC
TRBJ2-5 . . TRBV6-6 CASTPAVQETQYF TGTGCCAGCACCCCCGCGGTTCAAGAGACCCAGTACTTC
TRBJ2-2 . . TRBV5-4 CASSLFRDGTGELFF TGTGCCAGCAGCTTGTTCAGGGATGGGACCGGGGAGCTGTTTTTT
TRBJ1-2 TRBD1 . TRBV5-1 CASSLPGQDHYGYTF TGCGCCAGCAGCTTGCCGGGACAGGACCACTATGGCTACACCTTC
TRBJ1-2 TRBD1 . TRBV27 CASRYGQGGYGYTF TGTGCCAGCAGGTACGGACAGGGAGGCTATGGCTACACCTTC
TRBJ1-2 . . TRBV5-8 CASSWWRGEDGYTF TGTGCCAGCAGCTGGTGGCGGGGAGAGGATGGCTACACCTTC
TRBJ2-5 . . TRBV10-3 CAISEGGFWGETQYF TGTGCCATCAGTGAGGGGGGGTTCTGGGGAGAGACCCAGTACTTC
TRBJ1-2 TRBD1 . TRBV6-5 CASSKNRDSNYGYTF TGTGCCAGCAGTAAGAACCGGGACAGTAACTATGGCTACACCTTC
TRBJ2-3 . . TRBV4-3 CASSQFFWSGGTDTQYF TGCGCCAGCAGCCAATTCTTCTGGTCCGGGGGCACAGATACGCAGTATTTT
TRBJ2-5 . . TRBV7-9 CASSLASEQETQYF TGTGCCAGCAGCTTAGCGTCAGAACAAGAGACCCAGTACTTC
TRBJ2-5 TRBD1 . TRBV29-1 CSVKGDRVIQETQYF TGCAGCGTGAAAGGGGACAGGGTGATCCAAGAGACCCAGTACTTC
TRBJ2-1 . . TRBV5-1 CASSTRDFYNEQFF TGCGCCAGCAGCACCCGGGACTTTTACAATGAGCAGTTCTTC
TRBJ2-2 . . TRBV19 CASSIFLGVRENTGELFF TGTGCCAGTAGTATTTTCTTAGGTGTTCGGGAAAACACCGGGGAGCTGTTTTTT
TRBJ1-2 . . TRBV5-5 CASSSMSTNYGYTF TGTGCCAGCAGCAGCATGAGTACTAACTATGGCTACACCTTC
TRBJ1-1 TRBD1 . TRBV18 CASSRQGANTEAFF TGTGCCAGCTCACGACAGGGCGCTAACACTGAAGCTTTCTTT
TRBJ1-1 TRBD1 . TRBV12-3/TRBV12-4 CASSPDRGTEAFF TGTGCCAGCAGCCCTGACAGGGGCACTGAAGCTTTCTTT
TRBJ2-7 . . TRBV6-2/TRBV6-3 CASSYLDYYEQYF TGTGCCAGCAGTTACCTGGACTACTACGAGCAGTACTTC
TRBJ1-4 TRBD1 . TRBV28 CASSDRGQGGEKLFF TGTGCCAGCAGTGATAGGGGACAGGGAGGTGAAAAACTGTTTTTT
TRBJ2-7 TRBD1 . TRBV18 CASSPWTGDYEQYF TGTGCCAGCTCACCTTGGACAGGGGATTACGAGCAGTACTTC
TRBJ1-6 . few TRBV6-1 CASSEAVGVSSPLHF TGTGCCAGCAGTGAAGCGGTCGGGGTCAGTTCACCCCTCCACTTT
TRBJ2-7 TRBD1 . TRBV5-1 CASSLGTGWEQYF TGCGCCAGCAGCTTGGGGACAGGGTGGGAGCAGTACTTC
TRBJ2-5 . . TRBV7-9 CASTITNTGRWDF TGTGCCAGCACCATAACGAACACGGGGAGATGGGACTTC
TRBJ2-7 . few TRBV6-2/TRBV6-3 CASSYPTGHEQYF TGTGCCAGCAGTTACCCTACAGGCCACGAGCAGTACTTC
TRBJ2-1 . . TRBV7-9 CASRTGLRGYNEQFF TGTGCCAGCAGAACCGGTCTTAGGGGCTACAATGAGCAGTTCTTC
TRBJ2-7 TRBD2 . TRBV6-5 CASSYSLGGGYEQYF TGTGCCAGCAGTTACTCGCTGGGGGGGGGCTACGAGCAGTACTTC
TRBJ2-7 . . TRBV19 CASSEQRFYEQYF TGTGCCAGTAGTGAGCAGCGGTTCTACGAGCAGTACTTC
TRBJ2-7 TRBD1 . TRBV4-1 CASSQAPQGYEQYF TGCGCCAGCAGCCAAGCACCACAGGGGTACGAGCAGTACTTC
TRBJ1-2 TRBD1 . TRBV19 CASSSDRVNGYTF TGTGCCAGTAGTTCTGACAGGGTTAACGGCTACACCTTC
TRBJ2-7 TRBD2 . TRBV27 CASSYWRGTYPYEQYF TGTGCCAGCAGTTACTGGCGGGGGACTTATCCCTACGAGCAGTACTTC
TRBJ2-7 TRBD2 once TRBV7-2 CASSPLLAGGYEQYF TGTGCCAGCAGCCCTCTCCTAGCGGGAGGCTACGAGCAGTACTTC
TRBJ2-7 TRBD1 . TRBV5-6 CASSEGTGGRYEQYF TGTGCCAGCAGCGAAGGGACAGGGGGTCGGTACGAGCAGTACTTC
TRBJ2-7 . . TRBV27 CASAPQTGRGDYEQYF TGTGCCAGCGCCCCCCAAACGGGCAGGGGTGATTACGAGCAGTACTTC
TRBJ1-2 . . TRBV12-5 CASDGDYGYTF TGTGCTAGTGACGGTGATTATGGCTACACCTTC
TRBJ2-2 TRBD2 few TRBV13 CASSLGLAGGRNTGELFF TGTGCCAGCAGCTTGGGACTAGCGGGAGGTCGGAACACCGGGGAGCTGTTTTTT
TRBJ2-7 TRBD1 once TRBV2 CASSERDRGKHEQYF TGTGCCAGCAGTGAACGGGACAGGGGCAAGCACGAGCAGTACTTC